The clone carrying this T cell receptor (beta chain) was observed a handful of times. The time point is: pre-sensitization, week 0. Treatment given: therapeutic diphenylcyclopropenone sensitization with weekly scalp DPC. The V and J ends lost 6 bases and 3 bases respectively, with 20 bases between them. Germline CDR1 reads SGHTA; CDR2 reads FQGNSA. The CDR3 contains 17 residues. TCRdb re-derived calls from the RACE reads in MiXCR, one entry per CDR3 protein. The table has fewer than 300,000 distinct CDR3 sequences, around 7% seen once; the top ten hold roughly 1.2%. This sample was included in a study of human T cells and chemical hapten exposure.

The sample here was whole blood, taken in connection with sensitization to the hapten diphenylcyclopropenone (DPC). This clonotype was sampled from a man younger than 30 with alopecia areata. Some clones in this sample may be carry-over from other donors' samples. The chain uses TRBV7-2 and TRBJ2-2; either TRBD1 or TRBD2 may supply D (5 bases each). CDR3 in DNA: TGTGCCAGCAGTCTTCATCCGGGGCAGGCGGACACCGGGGAGCTGTTTTTT. Translating gives CASSLHPGQADTGELFF.